The clone carrying this T cell receptor (beta chain) was detected only once. The data were obtained in a study of blood T cells in healthy people across ages. The authors ran a second PCR of roughly 7 to 11 cycles using a sample-barcoded 5' primer and a J-beta primer mix. A single record per CDR3 protein comes from TCRdb applying MiXCR to the 5' RACE reads. This table has roughly 790,000 distinct CDR3 sequences, more than 40% appearing once. V gave up 1 base and J gave up 3 bases; unmatched junction bases: 4. This CDR3 is built from 17 residues. Per germline, CDR1 SGHRS and CDR2 YFSETQ. The TCR was taken from a woman aged 55-69 years in good health. This chain links TRBV5-1 with TRBJ2-3, with 14 bases fitting TRBD2. The specimen was blood. The chain's CDR3 is CASSLWGTSGGTDTQYF. CDR3 nucleotide sequence: TGCGCCAGCAGCTTGTGGGGGACTAGCGGGGGAACAGATACGCAGTATTTT. The full variable domain, rest sourced from reference TRBV5-1 and TRBJ2-3, is KAGVTQTPRYLIKTRGQQVTLSCSPISGHRSVSWYQQTPGQGLQFLFEYFSETQRNKGNFPGRFSGRQFSNSRSEMNVSTLELGDSALYLCASSLWGTSGGTDTQYFGPGTRLTVL.